This record concerns one T cell receptor (beta chain) sequence. Its target antigen remains unknown. Per-base quality was not reported, and no clone a single base away is much larger than it. This entry is derived from a study of blood T cells in healthy people across ages (dated by TCRdb to between 2014 and 2017). The study in broad terms: In model experiments, roughly one uniquely barcoded TCR beta cDNA molecule per two T cells was captured by template switching. To track age-related changes in TCR beta repertoire diversity, the study relied on deep sequencing normalized with unique cDNA molecular identifiers. Donors were grouped into four age groups: young (average about 15 years), middle-aged (around 39), aged (around 60) and long-lived (approximately 78). To avoid experimental bias, donors of different ages were randomly spread across the sequencing lanes. The study analyzed two additional independent replicas of 1 million unique cDNA reads from the same blood draw for two donors, one aged 18 to 29 and one aged 80 or older.

Beyond this particular receptor, the publication reports: Observed TCR beta diversity per million T cells fell roughly linearly with age, and a significant reduction was already apparent by age about 36. Because the CMV infection status of the donors was unknown, age-related changes in expanded clonotypes may potentially have been confounded. Compared with the aged group, the long-lived group had more naive CD4+ T cells, fewer expanded clones and increased TCR diversity, suggesting age selection. Bulk unsorted PBMC profiling prevented conclusive comparison of naive and antigen-experienced compartments. A strong correlation was found between observed TCR beta diversity and the percentage of naive T cells measured by flow cytometry. Total diversity estimates from one million sequenced T cells were considered lower bounds and underestimates.

The CDR3 measures 14 amino acids from cysteine to phenylalanine. The CDR3 DNA has 42 bases and is translated from base 1. CDR1 and CDR2, looked up from the germline V gene, are SGHTA and FQGNSA. V loses 3 bases at its end and J loses 3 bases; junction bases beyond the gene matches: 5. The donors were some 36 Caucasian individuals from Russia, aged roughly 6 to 100 years, who were systemically healthy. Ten milliliters of peripheral blood were collected from each donor into EDTA-treated Vacutainer tubes. PBMCs were isolated by Ficoll-Paque density-gradient centrifugation, with at least 7 million obtained per sample. Total RNA, at least 6 micrograms per sample, was extracted from PBMCs with Trizol reagent. Naive CD45RAhigh/CD27high T cell percentages were measured by flow cytometry on a PBMC aliquot from every donor. Library prep was done by 5' RACE. Sequencer: Illumina HiSeq 2500. A second roughly 6 to 12 cycle PCR used a sample-barcoded 5' primer and a J-beta primer mix. A template-switch 5' adaptor carrying 12 random nucleotides introduced a unique molecular identifier onto each TCR beta cDNA molecule. Each sample yielded at least 2.5 million CDR3-containing paired-end reads. First-strand cDNA synthesis was performed from all RNA using the Mint cDNA synthesis kit, with priming by a TRBC-specific oligonucleotide. After uracil-DNA glycosylase treatment, a first 18-cycle PCR used universal primers M1SS and BC2_uni_R on all cDNA. On the authors' methods: For normalization, 1 million high-quality reads were randomly selected from each sample, with every read carrying a distinct molecular identifier. Instead of being binned into consensus sequences, reads that shared molecular identifiers were thrown out. MiTCR, set to a Q25 quality threshold and the strictest error-elimination algorithm, was used for CDR3 identification, clonotype clustering and error correction. A nonparametric unseen species model with Euler transformation was used to estimate lower-bound total TCR beta diversity. TCRdb reworked the public reads: Q25 trimming with fastp, MiXCR clone assembly, productive beta chains retained. Rows matching on CDR3 protein sequence are summarized as one entry with the most common DNA and genes. These V and J calls originate from TCRdb's pipeline instead of the authors' own analysis. Within this sample are 650,000 to 950,000 distinct CDR3 sequences, with under 45% of them counted one time only. The top ten clones comprise under 20% of the sample.

The source material was blood. This sequence originates from a man aged 60-69 years in good health. Recombination joined TRBV7-2 with TRBJ2-7; the central 7 bases match TRBD1. The DNA sequence follows: TGTGCCAGCAGCTTCCAAACAGGGGACTACGAGCAGTACTTC. The translation is CASSFQTGDYEQYF.